The 25 T cell receptor beta chains in this list originate from one sample, sequenced in a study of CD8 T cells in Susac syndrome. RNA amounts of about 0.5 to 1 ug underwent reverse transcription with random hexamers. MiXCR, applied by TCRdb to the immunoSEQ multiplex PCR reads, yields one record per CDR3 protein. The sample consists of about 300,000 distinct CDR3 sequences, about 91% of them appearing once. The specimen was CD4+ T cells from PBMCs. These receptors were obtained from a human donor with multiple sclerosis.

V and J are TRBV6-6 and TRBJ2-5; TRBD1 matches at 8 bases. CDR1 and CDR2 (germline): MNHNY, SVGAGI (reference sequence). J was trimmed by 6 bases and V by 4 bases; bases with no gene match: 7. This CDR3 has 14 amino acids. CDR3 coding DNA: TGTGCCAGCAGTTTCGACAGGGGCCCTAAGACCCAGTACTTC. As protein: CASSFDRGPKTQYF.

This chain links TRBV7-2 with TRBJ1-3, with unresolved D. The CDR3 spans 15 residues. Germline loops: CDR1 SGHTA, CDR2 FQGNSA. The V and J ends lost 5 bases and 0 bases respectively, with 11 bases between them. The CDR3 region has the DNA TGTGCCAGCAGCCCTCGACCGCACTCTGGAAACACCATATATTTT. Translated: CASSPRPHSGNTIYF. Full variable domain (missing parts from reference TRBV7-2 and TRBJ1-3): GAGVSQSPSNKVTEKGKDVELRCDPISGHTALYWYRQSLGQGLEFLIYFQGNSAPDKSGLPSDRFSAERTGGSVSTLTIQRTQQEDSAVYLCASSPRPHSGNTIYFGEGSWLTVV.

V is TRBV5-6 and J is TRBJ1-3; weak D call: TRBD1 (5 bases). Between the trimmed V and J ends, which lost 3 bases and 0 bases, there was a span of 22 bases. The germline gives CDR1 SGHDT, CDR2 YYEEEE. The CDR3 is made up of 19 amino acids. CDR3 nucleotide sequence: TGTGCCAGCAGCTCCCGTCCGGGGGGGTGGACCATCTCTGGAAACACCATATATTTT. Amino acids: CASSSRPGGWTISGNTIYF.

The CDR3 DNA sequence: TGTGCCAGTAGTATCGGGACTAGCGGGAGCCACGAGCAGTACTTC. It yields the protein CASSIGTSGSHEQYF. This rearrangement joins TRBV19 to TRBJ2-7; 14 positions match TRBD2. Germline trimming cut 3 bases from V and 5 bases from J; bases unmatched to any gene: 3. Germline-derived CDR1 and CDR2 are LNHDA and SQIVND (reference sequence). There are 15 residues in the CDR3. Full variable domain (rest looked up from reference TRBV19 and TRBJ2-7): DGGITQSPKYLFRKEGQNVTLSCEQNLNHDAMYWYRQDPGQGLRLIYYSQIVNDFQKGDIAEGYSVSREKKESFPLTVTSAQKNPTAFYLCASSIGTSGSHEQYFGPGTRLTVT.

The genes are TRBV29-1 and TRBJ2-1, with D unresolved. Germline CDR1 reads SQVTM; CDR2 reads ANQGSEA. V gave up 5 bases and J gave up 10 bases, with 15 bases separating them. The CDR3 is made up of 12 amino acids. CDR3 nucleotide sequence: TGCAGCGTTACCGGTGGCCGTCGAGAGCAGTTCTTC. Amino acids: CSVTGGRREQFF.

This clonotype was seen once. The V call is TRBV7-9, the J call TRBJ2-3; D is unresolved. Deletions cut 6 bases from V and 0 bases from J, with 19 bases between. Germline V lookup: CDR1 SEHNR, CDR2 FQNEAQ (reference sequence). This CDR3 is built from 17 residues. The CDR3 reads CASRASRLNPSTDTQYF. Here the CDR3 DNA reads TGTGCCAGCAGAGCCTCCCGTCTGAACCCCAGCACAGATACGCAGTATTTT.

The rearrangement joins TRBV29-1 to TRBJ2-7; 7 bases are shared with TRBD1. V was clipped by 4 bases and J by 8 bases; unmatched bases: 5. Germline V gene data show CDR1 as SQVTM and CDR2 as ANQGSEA. The CDR3 covers 11 residues. The CDR3 DNA is TGCAGCGTTGGACAGGGATCCAAGCAGTACTTC. Its translation is CSVGQGSKQYF.

V is TRBV19 and J is TRBJ1-5, with no clear D. There are 13 residues in the CDR3. The germline V gene has CDR1 LNHDA and CDR2 SQIVND (reference sequence). V gave up 5 bases and J gave up 11 bases, with 16 bases separating them. CDR3 DNA sequence: TGTGCCAGTAGTCGCGGGGTTCCCCGAACCCAGCATTTT. Protein sequence: CASSRGVPRTQHF. Using reference TRBV19 and TRBJ1-5 for the parts outside the CDR3, the full variable domain is DGGITQSPKYLFRKEGQNVTLSCEQNLNHDAMYWYRQDPGQGLRLIYYSQIVNDFQKGDIAEGYSVSREKKESFPLTVTSAQKNPTAFYLCASSRGVPRTQHFGDGTRLSIL.

This clonotype came up a few times. The V gene is TRBV24-1, the J gene TRBJ1-1; D call uncertain. Germline V gives CDR1 KGHDR, CDR2 SFDVKD. The CDR3 has 15 amino acids. Deletions cut 2 bases from V and 1 base from J, with 10 bases between. CDR3 in amino acids: CATSDSQTPNTEAFF. The CDR3, as DNA: TGTGCCACCAGTGATTCCCAAACACCGAACACTGAAGCTTTCTTT.

CDR3 protein: CASSKPTGRGTEAFF. CDR3 DNA: TGTGCCAGTAGTAAACCGACAGGGAGGGGGACTGAAGCTTTCTTT. The chain uses TRBV19 and TRBJ1-1; TRBD1 agrees at 7 bases. CDR3 length: 15 residues. The germline gives CDR1 LNHDA, CDR2 SQIVND (reference sequence). J gave up 5 bases and V 4 bases, and 10 bases lay outside the gene matches.

This chain uses TRBV6-2 or TRBV6-3 with TRBJ2-1; 9 bases are shared with TRBD2. J gave up 4 bases and V 4 bases, and 11 bases lay outside the gene matches. This CDR3 is built from 17 residues. CDR1 and CDR2 from the germline V gene are MNHEY and SVGEGT. CDR3 loop: CASSLQREAPSYNEQFF. The CDR3 DNA follows: TGTGCCAGCAGTTTACAGCGGGAGGCCCCCTCGTACAATGAGCAGTTCTTC.

The gene calls are TRBV7-9 and TRBJ2-7, with a tentative D call TRBD1 (6 bases). The V gene's germline CDR1 is SEHNR and CDR2 FQNEAQ (reference sequence). This CDR3 is built from 11 residues. V lost 5 bases and J 6 bases, leaving 8 bases between the germline ends. This CDR3 reads CASSRQVEQYF. DNA for the CDR3: TGTGCCAGCAGCAGACAGGTCGAGCAGTACTTC.

The V gene is TRBV9, the J gene TRBJ2-1, with a tentative D call TRBD2 (7 bases). In germline, CDR1 is SGDLS, CDR2 YYNGEE. CDR3 length equals 15 residues. The V and J ends lost 0 bases and 4 bases respectively, with 11 bases between them. The CDR3 DNA follows: TGTGCCAGCAGCGTAGGGGGGGGCGGATACAATGAGCAGTTCTTC. This gives the protein CASSVGGGGYNEQFF.

The chain uses TRBV20-1 and TRBJ2-2; TRBD1 agrees at 11 bases. The trim removed 5 bases at V and 7 bases at J, leaving 6 bases unmatched. Germline V gene sequence: CDR1 DFQATT, CDR2 SNEGSKA (reference sequence). CDR3 length equals 14 residues. The CDR3 coding sequence is TGCAGTGCTTCAGGACAGGGGGCTGGCGGGGAGCTGTTTTTT. Its protein is CSASGQGAGGELFF.

The chain recombines TRBV4-1 with TRBJ1-1; D might be TRBD1 (5 bases). The CDR3 runs 16 residues. Germline-derived CDR1 and CDR2 are MGHRA and YSYEKL. V dropped 7 bases and J dropped 5 bases, with 23 bases sitting between them. The CDR3 bases are TGCGCCAGCACCCGGTCTTCCCTAAGGGGTTTTACTGAAGCTTTCTTT. Translating it yields CASTRSSLRGFTEAFF.

The gene calls are TRBV25-1 and TRBJ2-2, with TRBD2 matching over 8 bases. The V gene's germline CDR1 is MGHDK and CDR2 SYGVNS. The CDR3 covers 14 residues. J lost 4 bases, V lost 6 bases, and 4 bases had no gene match. Here the CDR3 reads CASRFSGATGELFF. For the CDR3, the DNA is TGTGCCAGCAGATTTAGCGGGGCCACCGGGGAGCTGTTTTTT.

The rearrangement links TRBV24-1 to TRBJ2-3; either TRBD1 or TRBD2 may supply D (6 bases each). Germline CDR1 is KGHDR and CDR2 is SFDVKD. The CDR3 contains 14 residues. Trimming left V 6 bases short and J 6 bases short, with 15 bases between. As DNA, the CDR3 is TGTGCCACCAGTAACACAGGGAGGACGGATACGCAGTATTTT. This translates into CATSNTGRTDTQYF.

This rearrangement joins TRBV30 to TRBJ2-2, with a weak D call TRBD2 (5 bases). Trimming removed 3 bases at V and 5 bases at J, with 13 bases between. The CDR3 sequence is 14 residues long. The germline V gene encodes CDR1 GTSNPN and CDR2 SVGIG (reference sequence). In DNA form, the CDR3 reads TGTGCCTGGAGCTTCCTCACGGGGACCGGGGAGCTGTTTTTT. Its translation is CAWSFLTGTGELFF.

The rearrangement links TRBV6-1 to TRBJ2-2; 7 bases match TRBD1. The V and J ends lost 7 bases and 3 bases, in that order; junction bases with no gene match: 11. Germline assignment: CDR1 MNHNS and CDR2 SASEGT. The CDR3 consists of 16 residues. Here the CDR3 DNA reads TGTGCCAGCACCACCGAGGGACAGTTATACACCGGGGAGCTGTTTTTT. It translates to CASTTEGQLYTGELFF.

The chain carries TRBV12-3 or TRBV12-4 and TRBJ1-5; a possible D gene is TRBD1 (5 bases). The V end was cut by 5 bases, the J end by 4 bases, with 9 bases between. The CDR3 spans 13 residues. The CDR3 loop reads CASSQGRNQPQHF. The CDR3 nucleotides read TGTGCCAGCAGTCAGGGTAGAAATCAGCCCCAGCATTTT.

The chain couples TRBV28 to TRBJ2-7; 13 bases agree with TRBD2. The CDR3 is made up of 14 amino acids. The trim removed 6 bases at V and 2 bases at J, leaving 1 base unmatched. Germline assignment: CDR1 MDHEN and CDR2 SYDVKM. CDR3 nucleotide sequence: TGTGCCAGCAGAACTAGCGGGAGGGCCTACGAGCAGTACTTC. Protein product: CASRTSGRAYEQYF.

This clonotype was detected once. This chain connects TRBV20-1 to TRBJ1-2, with TRBD1 matching 7 bases. The length of the CDR3 is 16 residues. CDR1 and CDR2 (germline): DFQATT, SNEGSKA (reference sequence). The V and J ends lost 2 bases and 6 bases, in that order; junction bases with no gene match: 15. The CDR3 is CSARPISGTVRDGYTF. The CDR3 DNA sequence: TGCAGTGCTAGACCGATATCCGGGACAGTGAGAGATGGCTACACCTTC.

The chain is built from TRBV7-2 and TRBJ2-7; 8 bases align to TRBD1. Germline loops: CDR1 SGHTA, CDR2 FQGNSA. The trim removed 5 bases at V and 5 bases at J, leaving 11 bases unmatched. The CDR3 covers 15 residues. CDR3: CASSIRDRILNEQYF. The CDR3 DNA sequence: TGTGCCAGCAGCATCCGGGACAGGATTTTGAACGAGCAGTACTTC.

The J gene is TRBJ2-3, the V gene TRBV28; 10 bases are shared with TRBD2. The CDR3 loop spans 14 amino acids. Germline assignment: CDR1 MDHEN and CDR2 SYDVKM. With V trimmed by 5 bases and J by 6 bases, 5 bases remained unmatched. DNA of the CDR3: TGTGCCAGCAGTAAAGCGGGAGGGCGTGATACGCAGTATTTT. As protein: CASSKAGGRDTQYF. The full variable domain, in which reference TRBV28 and TRBJ2-3 provide the parts outside the CDR3, is DVKVTQSSRYLVKRTGEKVFLECVQDMDHENMFWYRQDPGLGLRLIYFSYDVKMKEKGDIPEGYSVSREKKERFSLILESASTNQTSMYLCASSKAGGRDTQYFGPGTRLTVL.

V usage is TRBV12-3 or TRBV12-4 and J usage is TRBJ2-2, with TRBD2 matching 12 bases. The CDR3 is 17 residues long. V shed 6 bases, J shed 2 bases, and the junction held 7 bases outside the gene matches. The CDR3 loop reads CASSRRTSGENTGELFF. In nucleotides, the CDR3 is TGTGCCAGCAGCCGCAGGACTAGCGGGGAAAACACCGGGGAGCTGTTTTTT.